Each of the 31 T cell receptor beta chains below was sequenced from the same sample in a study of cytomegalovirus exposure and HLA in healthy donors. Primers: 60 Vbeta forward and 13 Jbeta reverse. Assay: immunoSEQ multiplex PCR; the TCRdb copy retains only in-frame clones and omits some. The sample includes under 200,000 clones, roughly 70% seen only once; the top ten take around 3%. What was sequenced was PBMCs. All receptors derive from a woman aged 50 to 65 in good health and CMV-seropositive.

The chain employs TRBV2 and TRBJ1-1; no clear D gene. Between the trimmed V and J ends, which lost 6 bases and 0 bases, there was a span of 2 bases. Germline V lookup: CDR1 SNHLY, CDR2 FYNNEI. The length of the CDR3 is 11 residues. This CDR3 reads CASSVNTEAFF. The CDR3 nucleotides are TGTGCCAGCAGCGTGAACACTGAAGCTTTCTTT.

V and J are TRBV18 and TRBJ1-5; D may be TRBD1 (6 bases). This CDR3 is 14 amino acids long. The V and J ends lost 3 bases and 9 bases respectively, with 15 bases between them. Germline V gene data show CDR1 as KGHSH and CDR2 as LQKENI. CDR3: CASSPGTGPPPQHF. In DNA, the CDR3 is TGTGCCAGCTCACCGGGAACAGGGCCCCCGCCCCAGCATTTT.

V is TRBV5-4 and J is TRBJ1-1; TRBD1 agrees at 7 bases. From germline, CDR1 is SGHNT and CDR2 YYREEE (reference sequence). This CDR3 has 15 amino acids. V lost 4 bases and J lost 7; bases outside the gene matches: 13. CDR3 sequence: CASSGKTGNICEAFF. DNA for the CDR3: TGTGCCAGCAGCGGAAAGACAGGGAACATTTGTGAAGCTTTCTTT.

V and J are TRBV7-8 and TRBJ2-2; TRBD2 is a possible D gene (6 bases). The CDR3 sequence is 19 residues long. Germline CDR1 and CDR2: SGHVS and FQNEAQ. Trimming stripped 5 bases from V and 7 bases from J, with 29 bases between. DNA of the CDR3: TGTGCCAGCAGCCTCAGGCACGGGGGTTCCTTCATCAATGGCGGGGAGCTGTTTTTT. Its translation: CASSLRHGGSFINGGELFF.

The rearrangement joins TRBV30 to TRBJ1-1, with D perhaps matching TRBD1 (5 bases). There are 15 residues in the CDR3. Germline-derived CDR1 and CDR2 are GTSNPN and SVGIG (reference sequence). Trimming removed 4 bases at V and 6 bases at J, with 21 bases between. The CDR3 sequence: CAWTGGKGLSPEAFF. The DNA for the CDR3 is TGTGCCTGGACCGGGGGTAAAGGGTTGTCCCCTGAAGCTTTCTTT.

The DNA for the CDR3 is TGTGCCAGCCAGGGATTTAAGGAGACCCAGTACTTC. This translates into CASQGFKETQYF. The chain employs TRBV6-5 and TRBJ2-5, with D tentatively TRBD1 (5 bases). Germline CDR1 MNHEY, CDR2 SVGAGI. This CDR3 is 12 amino acids long. V shed 8 bases and J shed 5 bases, with 12 bases lying between them.

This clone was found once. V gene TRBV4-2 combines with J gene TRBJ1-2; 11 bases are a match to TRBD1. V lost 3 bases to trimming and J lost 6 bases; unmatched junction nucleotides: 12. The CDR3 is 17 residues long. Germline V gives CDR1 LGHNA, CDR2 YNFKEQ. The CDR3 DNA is TGTGCCAGCAGCCAGAGAACCAGGACAGGGGGCCAAGATGGCTACACCTTC. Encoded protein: CASSQRTRTGGQDGYTF.

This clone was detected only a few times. This chain's CDR3 is CASSAQGNEQFF. The CDR3 DNA follows: TGCGCCAGCAGCGCCCAGGGCAATGAGCAGTTCTTC. The chain recombines TRBV5-1 with TRBJ2-1, with a tentative D call TRBD1 (5 bases). The CDR3 has 12 amino acids. Germline V gene sequence: CDR1 SGHRS, CDR2 YFSETQ. The V end lost 4 bases, the J end lost 6 bases, and 8 bases lay between the germline ends.

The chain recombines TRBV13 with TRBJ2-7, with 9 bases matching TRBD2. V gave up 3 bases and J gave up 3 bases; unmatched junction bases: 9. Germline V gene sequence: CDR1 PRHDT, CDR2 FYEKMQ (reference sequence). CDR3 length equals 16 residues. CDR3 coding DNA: TGTGCCAGCAGCTTGGGGGAAGGAGCGGGGGGCTACGAGCAGTACTTC. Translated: CASSLGEGAGGYEQYF.

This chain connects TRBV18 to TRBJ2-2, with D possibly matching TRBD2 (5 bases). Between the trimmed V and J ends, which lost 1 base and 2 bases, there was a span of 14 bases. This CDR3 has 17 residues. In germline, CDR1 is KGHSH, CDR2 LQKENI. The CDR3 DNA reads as TGTGCCAGCTCACCACTCCAAAGGCGGGTAAACACCGGGGAGCTGTTTTTT. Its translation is CASSPLQRRVNTGELFF.

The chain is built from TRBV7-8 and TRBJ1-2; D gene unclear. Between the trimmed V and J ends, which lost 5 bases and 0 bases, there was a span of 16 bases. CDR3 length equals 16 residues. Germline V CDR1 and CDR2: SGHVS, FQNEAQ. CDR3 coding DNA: TGTGCCAGCAGCCTAGATCTATCTTTAGCTAACTATGGCTACACCTTC. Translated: CASSLDLSLANYGYTF.

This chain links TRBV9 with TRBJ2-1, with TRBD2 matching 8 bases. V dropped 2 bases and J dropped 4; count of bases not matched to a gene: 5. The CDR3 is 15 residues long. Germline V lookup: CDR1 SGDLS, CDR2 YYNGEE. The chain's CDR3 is CASSVEGTRYNEQFF. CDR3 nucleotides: TGTGCCAGCAGCGTTGAGGGGACTAGATACAATGAGCAGTTCTTC.

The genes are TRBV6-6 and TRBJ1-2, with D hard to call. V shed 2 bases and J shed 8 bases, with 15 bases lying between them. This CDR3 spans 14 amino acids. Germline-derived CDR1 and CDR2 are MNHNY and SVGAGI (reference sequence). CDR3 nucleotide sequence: TGTGCCAGCAGTTACGGTTTGCAGGCCCGAGGCTACACCTTC. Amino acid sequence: CASSYGLQARGYTF.

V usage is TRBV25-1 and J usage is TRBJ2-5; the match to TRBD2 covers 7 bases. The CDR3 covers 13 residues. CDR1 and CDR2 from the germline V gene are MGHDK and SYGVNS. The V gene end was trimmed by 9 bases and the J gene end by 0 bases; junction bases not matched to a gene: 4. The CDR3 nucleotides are TGTGCCAGTGAAGCGGGGAACCAAGAGACCCAGTACTTC. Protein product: CASEAGNQETQYF.

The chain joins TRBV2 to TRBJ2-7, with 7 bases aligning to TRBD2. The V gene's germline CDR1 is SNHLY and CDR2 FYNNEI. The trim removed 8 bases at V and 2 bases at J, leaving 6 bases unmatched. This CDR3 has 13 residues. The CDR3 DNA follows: TGTGCCAGCGGGAGGGAGGGAGCCTACGAGCAGTACTTC. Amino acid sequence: CASGREGAYEQYF.

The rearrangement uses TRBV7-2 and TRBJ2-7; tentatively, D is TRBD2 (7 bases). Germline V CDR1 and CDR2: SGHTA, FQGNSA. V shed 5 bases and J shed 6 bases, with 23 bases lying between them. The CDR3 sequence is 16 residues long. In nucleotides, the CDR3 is TGTGCCAGCAGCCCGCAGCCGGTGGGGGGGCCTCGCGAGCAGTACTTC. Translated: CASSPQPVGGPREQYF.

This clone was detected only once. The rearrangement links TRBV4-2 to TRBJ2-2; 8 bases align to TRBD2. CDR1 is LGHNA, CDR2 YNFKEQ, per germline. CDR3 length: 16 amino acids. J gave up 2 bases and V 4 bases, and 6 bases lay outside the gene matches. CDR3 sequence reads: CASSLLTSVNTGELFF. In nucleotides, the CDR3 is TGTGCCAGCAGCCTTCTGACTAGCGTTAACACCGGGGAGCTGTTTTTT.

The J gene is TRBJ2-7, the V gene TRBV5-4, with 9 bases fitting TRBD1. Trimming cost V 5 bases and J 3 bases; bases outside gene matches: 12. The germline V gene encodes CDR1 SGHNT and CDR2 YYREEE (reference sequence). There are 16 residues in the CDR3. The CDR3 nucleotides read TGTGCCAGCAGAAACTCACCGGGACAGGGATACTACGAGCAGTACTTC. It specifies CASRNSPGQGYYEQYF.

CDR3 region: CASSSRVTEAFF. DNA for the CDR3: TGTGCCAGCAGTTCGAGGGTCACTGAAGCTTTCTTT. The chain joins TRBV6-5 to TRBJ1-1; D is unclear. Trimming cost V 4 bases and J 4 bases, with 7 bases left between them. The CDR3 covers 12 residues. Germline-derived CDR1 and CDR2 are MNHEY and SVGAGI.

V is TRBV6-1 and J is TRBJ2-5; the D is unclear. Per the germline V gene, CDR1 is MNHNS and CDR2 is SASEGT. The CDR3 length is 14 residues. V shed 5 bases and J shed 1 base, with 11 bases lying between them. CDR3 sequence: CASSPRSAQETQYF. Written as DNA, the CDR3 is TGTGCCAGCAGTCCGCGAAGCGCCCAAGAGACCCAGTACTTC.

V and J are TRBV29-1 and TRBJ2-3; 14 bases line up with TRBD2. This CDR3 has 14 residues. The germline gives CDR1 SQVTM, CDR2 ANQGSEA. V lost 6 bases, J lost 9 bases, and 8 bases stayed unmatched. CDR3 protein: CSVGTSGGAWTQYF. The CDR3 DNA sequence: TGCAGCGTAGGGACTAGCGGGGGAGCATGGACGCAGTATTTT.

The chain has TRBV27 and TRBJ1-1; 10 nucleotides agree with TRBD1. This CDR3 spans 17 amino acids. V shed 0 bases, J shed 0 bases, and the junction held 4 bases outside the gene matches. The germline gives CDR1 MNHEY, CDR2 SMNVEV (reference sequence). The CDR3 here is CASSLSSGQGMNTEAFF. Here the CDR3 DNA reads TGTGCCAGCAGTTTATCTTCGGGACAGGGGATGAACACTGAAGCTTTCTTT.

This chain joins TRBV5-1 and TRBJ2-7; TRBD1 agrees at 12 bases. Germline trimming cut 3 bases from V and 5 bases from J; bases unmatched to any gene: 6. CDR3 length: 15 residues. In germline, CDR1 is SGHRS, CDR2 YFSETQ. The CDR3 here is CASSSFGTGGDEQYF. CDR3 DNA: TGCGCCAGCAGCTCCTTCGGGACAGGGGGCGACGAGCAGTACTTC.

The CDR3 reads CASSQEMDSLNQPQHF. Written as DNA, the CDR3 is TGTGCCAGCAGCCAAGAGATGGACAGCTTGAATCAGCCCCAGCATTTT. V gene TRBV4-2 combines with J gene TRBJ1-5, with D possibly matching TRBD1 (6 bases). Trimming took 0 bases from V and 4 from J, leaving 13 bases between them. The CDR3 spans 16 residues. Germline assignment: CDR1 LGHNA and CDR2 YNFKEQ.

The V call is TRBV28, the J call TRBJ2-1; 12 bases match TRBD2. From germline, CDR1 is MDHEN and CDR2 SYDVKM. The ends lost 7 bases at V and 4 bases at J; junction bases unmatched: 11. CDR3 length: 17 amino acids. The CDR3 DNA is TGTGCCAGCACTAGCCCCCTAGCGGGGGGGGCATACAATGAGCAGTTCTTC. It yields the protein CASTSPLAGGAYNEQFF. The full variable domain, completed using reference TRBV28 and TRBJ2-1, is DVKVTQSSRYLVKRTGEKVFLECVQDMDHENMFWYRQDPGLGLRLIYFSYDVKMKEKGDIPEGYSVSREKKERFSLILESASTNQTSMYLCASTSPLAGGAYNEQFFGPGTRLTVL.

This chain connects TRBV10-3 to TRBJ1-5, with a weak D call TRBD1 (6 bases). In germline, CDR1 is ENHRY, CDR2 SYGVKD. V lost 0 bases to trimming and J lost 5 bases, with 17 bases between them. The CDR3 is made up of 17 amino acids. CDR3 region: CAISESKGQGSYQPQHF. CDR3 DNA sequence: TGTGCCATCAGTGAGTCGAAAGGCCAGGGGAGTTATCAGCCCCAGCATTTT.

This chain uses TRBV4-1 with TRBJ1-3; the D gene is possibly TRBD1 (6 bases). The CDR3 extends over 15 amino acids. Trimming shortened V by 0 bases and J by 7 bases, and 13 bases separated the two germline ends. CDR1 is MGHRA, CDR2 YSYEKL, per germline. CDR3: CASSQEDRPWNTIYF. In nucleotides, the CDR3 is TGCGCCAGCAGCCAAGAAGACAGGCCCTGGAACACCATATATTTT.

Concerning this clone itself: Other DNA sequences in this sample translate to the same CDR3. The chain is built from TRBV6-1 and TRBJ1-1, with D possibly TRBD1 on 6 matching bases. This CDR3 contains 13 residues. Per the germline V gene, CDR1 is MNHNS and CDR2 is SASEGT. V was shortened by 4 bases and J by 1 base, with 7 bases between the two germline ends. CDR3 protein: CASSATGNTEAFF. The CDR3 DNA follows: TGTGCCAGCAGTGCGACAGGGAACACTGAAGCTTTCTTT.

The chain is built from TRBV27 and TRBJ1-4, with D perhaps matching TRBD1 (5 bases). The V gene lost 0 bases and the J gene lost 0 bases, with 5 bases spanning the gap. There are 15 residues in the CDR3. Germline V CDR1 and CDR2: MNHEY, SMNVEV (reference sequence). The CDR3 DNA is TGTGCCAGCAGTTTATCGACAGCAACTAATGAAAAACTGTTTTTT. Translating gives CASSLSTATNEKLFF.

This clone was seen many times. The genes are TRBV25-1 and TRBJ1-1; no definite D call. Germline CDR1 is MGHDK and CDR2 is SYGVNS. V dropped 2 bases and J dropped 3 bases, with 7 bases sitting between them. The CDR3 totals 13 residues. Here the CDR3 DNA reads TGTGCCAGCAGTGAAACGACTTACACTGAAGCTTTCTTT. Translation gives CASSETTYTEAFF.

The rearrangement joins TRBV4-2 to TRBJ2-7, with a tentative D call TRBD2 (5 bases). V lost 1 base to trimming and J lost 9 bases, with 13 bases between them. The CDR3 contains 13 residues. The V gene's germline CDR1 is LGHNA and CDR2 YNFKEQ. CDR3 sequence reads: CASSQARTWGQYF. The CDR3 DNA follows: TGTGCCAGCAGCCAAGCACGGACTTGGGGGCAGTACTTC.